The rows below give T cell receptor beta chains drawn from one sample of a study of CD8 T cells in ankylosing spondylitis. TCRdb itself ran the 5' RACE reads through MiXCR, one entry per CDR3 protein. The repertoire consists of around 300,000 distinct CDR3 sequences, with approximately 10% occurring once and the leading ten covering about 10%. Sequences were obtained from blood, either unsorted or a sorted T cell fraction (not recorded which). All receptors come from a female donor with ankylosing spondylitis or in good health (not recorded which). The CDR3 runs from the conserved cysteine through the conserved F or W. A D gene is named only where the DNA matches it firmly. Expanded clones are given a class, and other clones once, few, many or no size at all.

d_gene	v_gene	j_gene	abundance	CDR3nt	CDR3aa
-	TRBV20-1	TRBJ2-1	many	TGCAGTGTTAGACAGACGATCTACAATGAGCAGTTCTTC	CSVRQTIYNEQFF
TRBD2	TRBV20-1	TRBJ2-1	many	TGCAGTGCCCTCAGCGGGACCTATTACAATGAGCAGTTCTTC	CSALSGTYYNEQFF
-	TRBV24-1	TRBJ2-2	many	TGTGCCTCGGGGGGCAGGGAGAACACCGGGGAGCTGTTTTTT	CASGGRENTGELFF
TRBD1	TRBV30	TRBJ1-2	-	TGTGCCTGGAGCGTTTCCGGGACAGGGGTGTTATCGGATAATGGCTACACCTTC	CAWSVSGTGVLSDNGYTF
-	TRBV6-2/TRBV6-3	TRBJ2-2	many	TGTGCCAGCAGTTACTCGATGAGCGGTGCCGGGGAGCTGTTTTTT	CASSYSMSGAGELFF
TRBD1	TRBV12-3/TRBV12-4	TRBJ2-7	few	TGTGCCAGCAGTCGCCGAGGGGGCGAGGACGAGCAGTACTTC	CASSRRGGEDEQYF
TRBD2	TRBV7-2	TRBJ2-2	many	TGTGCCAGCAGCTTATCACTAGCGGGGATCGGGGAGCTGTTTTTT	CASSLSLAGIGELFF
TRBD1	TRBV5-1	TRBJ2-3	many	TGCGCCAGCAGCTTGGTCGGCTCAACCAGGGGGCAAGATACGCAGTATTTT	CASSLVGSTRGQDTQYF
-	TRBV20-1	TRBJ2-7	many	TGCAGTGCTAGAGGTGAAGGGTACGAGCAGTACTTC	CSARGEGYEQYF
-	TRBV3-1	TRBJ2-2	-	TGTGCCAGCAGCCAAGTAGGAGCGAACACCGGGGAGCTGTTTTTT	CASSQVGANTGELFF
TRBD2	TRBV5-5	TRBJ2-3	few	TGTGCCAGCAGCCCTCTCGCCGGAGCGGGAGGCAGAGATACGCAGTATTTT	CASSPLAGAGGRDTQYF
-	TRBV20-1	TRBJ2-5	many	TGCAGTGCTAGAGGCACCTCGAAGACCCAGTACTTC	CSARGTSKTQYF
TRBD1	TRBV18	TRBJ1-5	many	TGTGCCAGCTCTGGATCCCAGGGGGGCAATCAGCCCCAGCATTTT	CASSGSQGGNQPQHF
-	TRBV29-1	TRBJ1-1	many	TGCAGCGCTGTGGAGGGTCGTGAAGCTTTCTTT	CSAVEGREAFF
-	TRBV20-1	TRBJ2-3	-	TGCAGTGCCCCGACACTATTCGCAGATACGCAGTATTTT	CSAPTLFADTQYF
TRBD1	TRBV5-5	TRBJ1-5	few	TGTGCCAGCAGCCCGGGGGGCGACAGGGGGTATAGGCCCCAGCATTTT	CASSPGGDRGYRPQHF
TRBD2	TRBV7-2	TRBJ2-7	many	TGTGCCAGCAGCATCCATAGCGGGGGGGCATACGAGCAGTACTTC	CASSIHSGGAYEQYF
-	TRBV12-3/TRBV12-4	TRBJ1-2	few	TGTGCCAGCAGTTTTGGGGATCGTGTGGATGGCTACACCTTC	CASSFGDRVDGYTF
TRBD1	TRBV5-1	TRBJ2-7	many	TGCGCCAGCAGCACCGGACAGGGGTACGAGCAGTACTTC	CASSTGQGYEQYF
-	TRBV29-1	TRBJ2-7	many	TGCAGCGTTGAGGATACAGGTAACTACGAGCAGTACTTC	CSVEDTGNYEQYF
-	TRBV20-1	TRBJ1-2	many	TGCAGTGCTAGAGGAAGGGTCTACACCTTC	CSARGRVYTF
-	TRBV7-2	TRBJ1-5	few	TGTGCCAGCAGCTATCATGGGGGGGTGGGCCAGCCCCAGCATTTT	CASSYHGGVGQPQHF
-	TRBV3-1	TRBJ1-2	few	TGTGCCAGCAGCCAAGATATAGCGGGCGCAAACTATGGCTACACCTTC	CASSQDIAGANYGYTF
TRBD2	TRBV7-9	TRBJ2-1	-	TGTGCCAGCAGCTTTTTTGGGGGAGGGCCCTCTTACAATGAGCAGTTCTTC	CASSFFGGGPSYNEQFF
-	TRBV6-1	TRBJ2-7	few	TGTGCCAGCAGTGAATACGAGCAGTACTTC	CASSEYEQYF
TRBD1	TRBV20-1	TRBJ2-2	many	TGCAGTGCTGGGACAGGCGCCATCACCGGGGAGCTGTTTTTT	CSAGTGAITGELFF
-	TRBV6-1	TRBJ1-2	-	TGTGCCACCCTGCGAGGAGGGTCGACTAACTATGGCTACACCTTC	CATLRGGSTNYGYTF
TRBD1	TRBV28	TRBJ2-7	many	TGTGCCAGCATCCCGGGACAGCCTCCCTACGAGCAGTACTTC	CASIPGQPPYEQYF
TRBD1	TRBV29-1	TRBJ2-1	many	TGCAGCGCAACAGGGGGAACTTCGAATGAGCAGTTCTTC	CSATGGTSNEQFF
TRBD1	TRBV18	TRBJ1-1	-	TGTGCCAGCTCGTATGACAGGGTACCCACTGAAGCTTTCTTT	CASSYDRVPTEAFF
TRBD1	TRBV12-3/TRBV12-4	TRBJ1-1	many	TGTGCCAGCAGTTCCCCCGGGACAGGTCTGAACACTGAAGCTTTCTTT	CASSSPGTGLNTEAFF
-	TRBV3-1	TRBJ2-3	few	TGTGCCAGCAGCCAAGTTTTCCGATCCGGAGATACGCAGTATTTT	CASSQVFRSGDTQYF
-	TRBV20-1	TRBJ2-2	-	TGCAGTGCTAGAAAGCTAGCGAGGGGTATGAACACCGGGGAGCTGTTTTTT	CSARKLARGMNTGELFF
TRBD2	TRBV28	TRBJ2-1	-	TGTGCCAGCAGTTCCATTGGGTTAGCGGGCTTTTACAATGAGCAGTTCTTC	CASSSIGLAGFYNEQFF
TRBD2	TRBV10-2	TRBJ2-3	few	TGCGCCAGCAGCCCGGGCGGGGGGGTCACAGATACGCAGTATTTT	CASSPGGGVTDTQYF
-	TRBV4-3	TRBJ1-2	many	TGCGCCAGCAGCCAAGATGGGCAGGGTGGCCGCTACACCTTC	CASSQDGQGGRYTF
-	TRBV29-1	TRBJ2-5	many	TGCAGCGTTGGTGTGACTGCGGGCGAGACCCAGTACTTC	CSVGVTAGETQYF
-	TRBV29-1	TRBJ1-1	-	TGCAGCGGAAAAACGGGACGGGAAGCTTTCTTT	CSGKTGREAFF
-	TRBV3-1	TRBJ2-3	many	TGTGCCAGCAGCCAAGATGGGAGTTCGTCCGGACGCACAGATACGCAGTATTTT	CASSQDGSSSGRTDTQYF
-	TRBV6-1	TRBJ2-3	many	TGTGCCAGCAAGCGGCGACACCTCACAGATACGCAGTATTTT	CASKRRHLTDTQYF